This T cell receptor (beta chain) was captured by sequencing in a study of TIL therapy for anti-PD-1-resistant metastatic lung cancer (dated by TCRdb to the early 2020s). Looking at the study overall: Tumors were harvested prior to any PD-1/PD-L1 blockade, after which nivolumab was administered to patients, and lymphodepletion, expanded TIL infusion and IL-2 were given to patients who progressed. A median age of roughly 54 years (range about 38-85) and a median tumor PD-L1 proportion score of more than 5% were recorded among enrolled patients. Across the cohort, whole-exome sequencing showed a median non-synonymous tumor mutation burden of roughly 1.5 mutations per megabase. Most of the cohort had lung adenocarcinoma, including a handful of EGFR-mutant tumors and two ALK-rearranged tumors, and half of the patients were either current or former smokers. Tumor and peripheral blood T cell receptor beta sequencing was used to track clonotypes across tumor, expanded TIL product and serial blood samples.

This specimen's time point label, per the study, means: pre-treatment sample, taken before nivolumab and TIL therapy. Adults with stage 4 NSCLC were enrolled in a dual-center phase I trial from late 2017 to January 2020. The samples were drawn from an open-label, single-arm phase I trial testing tumor-infiltrating lymphocyte therapy combined with nivolumab in advanced non-small cell lung cancer. Blood mononuclear cells from EDTA tubes were isolated by Ficoll gradient, snap-frozen as pellets, and DNA was extracted with a Qiagen mini-prep kit. General findings and caveats noted by the study authors: The study protocol defined all tumor marker inferences as exploratory. Clonotypes from the infused TIL partially replaced the baseline peripheral repertoire and then declined over months, and persistence showed no apparent association with response. Because the cohort was highly selected, with more treatment-naive, never-smoker and oncogene-addicted patients than is typical, generalizability is limited.

From its cysteine to its phenylalanine, the CDR3 spans 17 amino acids. Only the CDR3 DNA stays, 51 bases, in frame from base 1. The junction shows trimming of 5 bases on V and 2 bases on J, and the gene matches do not reach 15 bases of it. CDR1 and CDR2 are drawn from the germline V gene: SGHAT, FQNNGV. About this clone: Its antigen is unknown. Base qualities were left out, and no much larger clone turns up one base away.

TCR beta CDR3 regions were amplified from genomic DNA with the immunoSEQ v3 hsTCRB kit using bias-controlled multiplex PCR. TCR libraries were sequenced on an Illumina NextSeq 500 to roughly 2 million read pairs for survey level or about 5-6 million for deep level. In the source study's methods: Clonality was reported by immunoSEQ Analyzer software, which also assigned V, D and J genes and filtered out non-productive sequences. To compare repertoires between infused TIL and blood, productive Simpson clonality was used along with the Morisita overlap index of productive TRB rearrangements. The absolute count of a clonotype in blood was estimated by multiplying the lymphocyte count by the CD3+ fraction and by the productive frequency of the clone. TCRdb retrieved this table from immuneACCESS and kept in-frame rearrangements only. Not all clones are present; in checked studies, unresolved V genes account for under half, and no reason is known for the remainder. V, J and clone size are those of that table, while D and trimming were read from the DNA. The table for this sample lists tens of thousands of clones; approximately 83% of them were counted only once. Jointly, the top ten make up more than 4.5% of the sample.

This receptor was taken from a person aged 25 to 85 with non-small cell lung cancer. Recombination joined TRBV11-2 with TRBJ2-7; TRBD1 aligns with 7 central bases. The sample in question was blood, obtained at baseline. The CDR3 corresponds to CASSQEKSGTETYEQYF. The DNA sequence is given as TGTGCCAGCAGCCAAGAAAAGTCCGGGACAGAGACCTACGAGCAGTACTTC.